What follows are 29 T cell receptor beta chains derived from one specimen sequenced in a study of T-cell memory formation after mild COVID-19. Via MiXCR, TCRdb re-called the 5' RACE reads, giving one row per CDR3 protein. The table has fewer than 650,000 distinct CDR3 sequences, roughly 20% seen once. The source material was PBMCs or a T cell subset sorted from them (not recorded which). Every receptor here comes from an adult woman who had mild COVID-19 (a few samples of this study predate the infection). Cell type and time point are not known.

This rearrangement joins TRBV7-2 to TRBJ1-6; the match to TRBD1 covers 10 bases. Trimming at V came to 5 bases and at J to 7 bases, leaving 5 bases not matched to a gene. Germline loops: CDR1 SGHTA, CDR2 FQGNSA. The CDR3 consists of 15 residues. The CDR3 nucleotides are TGTGCCAGCAGCACCGGGACAGGGGTAAATTCACCCCTCCACTTT. Its protein product is CASSTGTGVNSPLHF.

The CDR3 DNA sequence: TGTGCCAGCAGCTTCGGCGGGACCCACACCGGGGAGCTGTTTTTT. It encodes CASSFGGTHTGELFF. The rearrangement uses TRBV7-2 and TRBJ2-2, with D perhaps TRBD2 (6 bases). Looked up from germline, CDR1 is SGHTA and CDR2 is FQGNSA. The CDR3 loop spans 15 amino acids. With 3 bases removed from V and 3 bases from J, the gap between germline ends came to 11 bases.

This clonotype was detected only once. The gene calls are TRBV25-1 and TRBJ2-7; maybe TRBD2 (5 bases). The CDR3 is made up of 11 amino acids. The germline gives CDR1 MGHDK, CDR2 SYGVNS. Trimming cost V 5 bases and J 6 bases, with 8 bases left between them. The CDR3 sequence is CASSRGFEQYF. CDR3 nucleotides: TGTGCCAGCAGTCGGGGATTCGAGCAGTACTTC.

This clonotype was counted a few times. This chain joins TRBV9 and TRBJ2-7; 13 bases fit TRBD2. The ends lost 4 bases at V and 5 bases at J; junction bases unmatched: 6. Germline V gene sequence: CDR1 SGDLS, CDR2 YYNGEE. The CDR3 sequence is 15 residues long. The CDR3, as DNA: TGTGCCAGCAGCCCAGGGACTAGCGGGACCCACGAGCAGTACTTC. This sequence encodes CASSPGTSGTHEQYF.

J is TRBJ2-1 and V is TRBV24-1, with TRBD2 matching over 10 bases. Germline CDR1 and CDR2: KGHDR and SFDVKD. V dropped 4 bases and J dropped 3; count of bases not matched to a gene: 11. CDR3 length: 18 residues. The CDR3 loop is CATSDTGLASSLYNEQFF. In DNA, the CDR3 is TGTGCCACCAGTGACACGGGACTAGCGTCGAGTCTCTACAATGAGCAGTTCTTC.

This clonotype was picked up a small number of times. V gene TRBV4-2 combines with J gene TRBJ2-2; D may be TRBD2 (5 bases). Trimming removed 5 bases at V and 5 bases at J, with 15 bases between. The CDR3 runs 15 residues. Germline V gene sequence: CDR1 LGHNA, CDR2 YNFKEQ. CDR3 sequence reads: CASSSRQGGTGELFF. DNA of the CDR3: TGTGCCAGCAGCTCACGACAAGGCGGGACCGGGGAGCTGTTTTTT.

The chain uses TRBV30 and TRBJ1-2, with TRBD1 identical over 8 bases. Germline CDR1 is GTSNPN and CDR2 is SVGIG (reference sequence). The CDR3 loop spans 16 amino acids. The J segment lost 4 bases and the V segment lost 8 bases, leaving 18 bases of the junction unmatched. The CDR3 reads CARDGQGLRGGYGYTF. The DNA of the CDR3 is TGTGCCCGAGATGGACAGGGCCTAAGAGGTGGCTATGGCTACACCTTC. The complete variable domain, with remaining parts taken from reference TRBV30 and TRBJ1-2, reads SQTIHQWPATLVQPVGSPLSLECTVEGTSNPNLYWYRQAAGRGLQLLFYSVGIGQISSEVPQNLSASRPQDRQFILSSKKLLLSDSGFYLCARDGQGLRGGYGYTFGSGTRLTVV.

J is TRBJ1-6 and V is TRBV3-1, with 8 bases aligning to TRBD1. CDR3 length: 17 residues. The ends lost 4 bases at V and 10 bases at J; junction bases unmatched: 15. From germline, CDR1 is LGHDT and CDR2 YNNKEL (reference sequence). The DNA of the CDR3 is TGTGCCAGCAGCCTCCTAGTGAACAGGGGGACGGGATCACCCCTCCACTTT. It encodes CASSLLVNRGTGSPLHF.

This clonotype has more than one count but fewer than ten. The chain recombines TRBV13 with TRBJ2-3, with 9 bases aligning to TRBD1. J was trimmed by 3 bases and V by 4 bases; bases with no gene match: 14. The germline V gene encodes CDR1 PRHDT and CDR2 FYEKMQ (reference sequence). There are 18 residues in the CDR3. CDR3 in amino acids: CASSSILPGQGRTDTQYF. The CDR3 nucleotides are TGTGCCAGCAGCTCCATTCTCCCGGGACAGGGACGGACAGATACGCAGTATTTT. The whole variable domain, filled in from reference TRBV13 and TRBJ2-3, reads AAGVIQSPRHLIKEKRETATLKCYPIPRHDTVYWYQQGPGQDPQFLISFYEKMQSDKGSIPDRFSAQQFSDYHSELNMSSLELGDSALYFCASSSILPGQGRTDTQYFGPGTRLTVL.

This sequence joins TRBV2 and TRBJ2-3; D tentatively reads TRBD1 or TRBD2 (5 bases each). The CDR3 contains 14 residues. Trimming stripped 4 bases from V and 1 base from J, with 9 bases between. CDR1 and CDR2 (germline): SNHLY, FYNNEI. CDR3 nucleotides: TGTGCCAGCAGTGGGGGGTTCGGCACAGATACGCAGTATTTT. Its translation is CASSGGFGTDTQYF.

This clonotype was detected a few times. V and J are TRBV5-1 and TRBJ1-2, with 8 bases lining up with TRBD1. V was pared by 4 bases and J by 8 bases, with 13 bases of the junction left unmatched. Germline V gene lookup returns CDR1 SGHRS and CDR2 YFSETQ. This CDR3 comprises 15 residues. The CDR3 DNA reads as TGCGCCAGCAGCCGCCCGGACAGGGACCTCACCGGCTACACCTTC. It translates to CASSRPDRDLTGYTF.

This chain joins TRBV30 and TRBJ1-2, with D unresolved. Trimming cost V 4 bases and J 7 bases, with 10 bases left between them. Looked up from germline, CDR1 is GTSNPN and CDR2 is SVGIG (reference sequence). The CDR3 is made up of 11 amino acids. Here the CDR3 reads CAWIELTGYTF. CDR3 nucleotide sequence: TGTGCCTGGATTGAGCTTACTGGCTACACCTTC.

This clonotype turned up a few times. V and J are TRBV20-1 and TRBJ1-2; D unresolved. The CDR3 has 12 amino acids. Germline-derived CDR1 and CDR2 are DFQATT and SNEGSKA (reference sequence). CDR3 coding DNA: TGCGGGAGGTGGGGAACGGAATATGGCTACACCTTC. Its translation is CGRWGTEYGYTF.

The chain has TRBV6-4 and TRBJ2-7, with 10 bases aligning to TRBD1. The CDR3 sequence is 13 residues long. The trim removed 4 bases at V and 5 bases at J, leaving 2 bases unmatched. Germline V gene data show CDR1 as MRHNA and CDR2 as SNTAGT. Here the CDR3 DNA reads TGTGCCAGCAGTGCAGGGACAGGGGACGAGCAGTACTTC. It yields the protein CASSAGTGDEQYF.

In this sample, this clonotype turned up many times. The chain couples TRBV5-6 to TRBJ1-2, with D hard to call. This CDR3 is built from 13 residues. CDR1 and CDR2 from the germline V gene are SGHDT and YYEEEE. The germline V and J ends were trimmed by 4 bases and 0 bases, with 7 bases remaining between them. This chain's CDR3 is CASSPRSNYGYTF. The DNA of the CDR3 is TGTGCCAGCAGCCCCAGGTCTAACTATGGCTACACCTTC.

This clonotype occurred a few times. This chain connects TRBV24-1 to TRBJ2-2; unclear D gene. In germline, CDR1 is KGHDR, CDR2 SFDVKD. This CDR3 region has 14 residues. V lost 6 bases and J lost 1, with 8 bases in between. Here the CDR3 DNA reads TGTGCCACCAGTAGGCCAGGGAACACCGGGGAGCTGTTTTTT. Residues: CATSRPGNTGELFF.

The CDR3 bases are TGTGCCAGCTCACCCCGTGGGACAGTCACCGGGGAGCTGTTTTTT. Translation: CASSPRGTVTGELFF. The chain carries TRBV18 and TRBJ2-2, with 7 positions matching TRBD1. The V segment lost 3 bases and the J segment 4 bases; nucleotides outside the gene matches: 5. Per the germline V gene, CDR1 is KGHSH and CDR2 is LQKENI. CDR3 length: 15 residues.

V and J are TRBV4-2 and TRBJ2-4; 9 bases line up with TRBD1. Germline CDR1 is LGHNA and CDR2 is YNFKEQ. With V trimmed by 3 bases and J by 1 base, 4 bases remained unmatched. The CDR3 extends over 16 amino acids. In DNA form, the CDR3 reads TGTGCCAGCAGCCAGACGGACAGGGGTGCCAAAAACATTCAGTACTTC. This translates into CASSQTDRGAKNIQYF.

To note about this clonotype: One junction end does not reproduce the germline sequence, and a read error may be involved. The rearrangement uses TRBV14 and TRBJ2-1; D uncertain. The CDR3 totals 16 residues. Per germline, CDR1 SGHDN and CDR2 FVKESK. Here the CDR3 reads CASSQYSGVSYNDLVF. CDR3 sequence (DNA): TGTGCCAGCAGCCAATACTCCGGAGTCTCCTACAATGATTTGGTCTTC.

The CDR3 protein is CASSFFRGDTEAFF. CDR3 coding DNA: TGTGCCAGCAGCTTCTTTAGGGGTGACACTGAAGCTTTCTTT. This chain uses TRBV5-6 with TRBJ1-1; D may be TRBD1 (5 bases). Trimming stripped 2 bases from V and 3 bases from J, with 11 bases between. This CDR3 region has 14 residues. Germline values: CDR1 SGHDT, CDR2 YYEEEE.

This clonotype showed up just a few times. This chain uses TRBV7-8 with TRBJ2-1, with 11 bases matching TRBD2. The CDR3 consists of 14 residues. The germline V gene encodes CDR1 SGHVS and CDR2 FQNEAQ. Trimming at V came to 5 bases and at J to 10 bases, leaving 7 bases not matched to a gene. CDR3 nucleotides: TGTGCCAGCAGCATGGGGACTAGCGGCAGAGAGCAGTTCTTC. This translates into CASSMGTSGREQFF.

On this clonotype: The germline gene is not matched at one end of the junction; a read error may be the cause. The chain uses TRBV15 and TRBJ2-5; no definite D call. CDR1 is LNHNV and CDR2 is YYDKDF in the germline V gene (reference sequence). The length of the CDR3 is 12 residues. The CDR3 bases are TGTGCCACCAGCAGAGATCGAGGCACCTGTCACTTC. Protein product: CATSRDRGTCHF.

This clonotype was recorded only once. A clone one base away is much larger, so this may be a read error. J is TRBJ1-1 and V is TRBV7-2; TRBD1 matches at 7 bases. CDR1 and CDR2 (germline): SGHTA, FQGNSA. This CDR3 comprises 14 residues. Trimming cost V 5 bases and J 3 bases; bases outside gene matches: 6. CDR3 nucleotide sequence: TGTGCCAGCAGCCAAGACAGGGATGACACTGAAGCTTTCTTT. Protein product: CASSQDRDDTEAFF. The full variable domain, rest sourced from reference TRBV7-2 and TRBJ1-1, is GAGVSQSPSNKVTEKGKDVELRCDPISGHTALYWYRQSLGQGLEFLIYFQGNSAPDKSGLPSDRFSAERTGGSVSTLTIQRTQQEDSAVYLCASSQDRDDTEAFFGQGTRLTVV.

This clonotype was found a few times. The chain carries TRBV5-1 and TRBJ2-6, with 9 nucleotides matching TRBD1. Trimming at V came to 5 bases and at J to 2 bases, leaving 8 bases not matched to a gene. Looked up from germline, CDR1 is SGHRS and CDR2 is YFSETQ. This CDR3 spans 17 amino acids. CDR3 sequence: CASRSLGQGAGANVLTF. In DNA, the CDR3 is TGCGCCAGCAGGTCCTTGGGACAGGGTGCTGGGGCCAACGTCCTGACTTTC.

The V call is TRBV10-3, the J call TRBJ1-5; D is unclear. Germline V gene sequence: CDR1 ENHRY, CDR2 SYGVKD. V was clipped by 8 bases and J by 5 bases, with 13 bases between them. The CDR3 has 13 residues. CDR3 sequence reads: CAIRESLDQPQHF. The CDR3 DNA reads as TGTGCCATCCGGGAGTCGCTGGATCAGCCCCAGCATTTT.

This clonotype was seen a few times. The chain recombines TRBV5-6 with TRBJ2-5; D may be TRBD2 (6 bases). In germline, CDR1 is SGHDT, CDR2 YYEEEE. V was cut by 0 bases and J by 3 bases, with 27 bases left in between. The CDR3 totals 20 residues. The CDR3 region has the DNA TGTGCCAGCAGCTTGGGCACTTTATTGGGGGGAACCCCTATCGAAGAGACCCAGTACTTC. Translation gives CASSLGTLLGGTPIEETQYF. The variable domain in full, with the rest retrieved from reference TRBV5-6 and TRBJ2-5, is DAGVTQSPTHLIKTRGQQVTLRCSPKSGHDTVSWYQQALGQGPQFIFQYYEEEERQRGNFPDRFSGHQFPNYSSELNVNALLLGDSALYLCASSLGTLLGGTPIEETQYFGPGTRLLVL.

The genes are TRBV11-2 and TRBJ2-5; 8 nucleotides agree with TRBD1. Looked up from germline, CDR1 is SGHAT and CDR2 is FQNNGV. The CDR3 has 14 residues. J gave up 5 bases and V 6 bases, and 8 bases lay outside the gene matches. The DNA for the CDR3 is TGTGCCAGCAGACCCGACAGGGGTCAGGAGACCCAGTACTTC. Translation: CASRPDRGQETQYF.

The chain employs TRBV11-1 and TRBJ1-4; a weak D match, TRBD1 (5 bases). This CDR3 spans 16 amino acids. Per germline, CDR1 SGHAT and CDR2 FQDESV (reference sequence). Trimming removed 0 bases from V and 5 bases from J, with 13 bases in between. CDR3 sequence reads: CASSLAGAGINEKLFF. The CDR3 DNA reads TGTGCCAGCAGCTTAGCGGGTGCAGGGATAAATGAAAAACTGTTTTTT.

V and J are TRBV29-1 and TRBJ2-3; TRBD2 might be the D (5 bases). With 6 bases removed from V and 5 bases from J, the gap between germline ends came to 6 bases. Germline CDR1 and CDR2: SQVTM and ANQGSEA. This CDR3 has 10 residues. CDR3 region: CSVRVDTQYF. CDR3 nucleotides: TGCAGCGTGCGGGTAGATACGCAGTATTTT.